A selection of T cell receptor beta chains follows, all from one sample in a study of post-analysis software for immune sequencing data. TCRdb called the PCR reads again in MiXCR, with one record for every CDR3 protein. The sample lists 750,000 to 950,000 distinct CDR3 sequences; about 53% were seen once. Sequenced material: blood. The receptors were sampled from a girl under 18 with multiple sclerosis. Both conserved end residues are part of each CDR3. A D gene is named only where the DNA matches it firmly. Clone size appears in some rows only: once, few, many, or a class for an expanded clone.

NA,TRBV5-1,TRBJ1-2,NA,CASSLDQAAHYGYTF,TGCGCCAGCAGCTTGGACCAGGCCGCTCACTATGGCTACACCTTC
NA,TRBV12-5,TRBJ1-1,NA,CASAVDTNTEAFF,TGTGCTAGTGCTGTAGACACGAACACTGAAGCTTTCTTT
NA,TRBV7-9,TRBJ2-7,NA,CASSALAVTYEQYF,TGTGCCAGCAGTGCGTTAGCAGTAACCTACGAGCAGTACTTC
NA,TRBV29-1,TRBJ1-1,once,CSVESRLNTEAFF,TGCAGCGTTGAATCACGCCTGAACACTGAAGCTTTCTTT
NA,TRBV3-1,TRBJ2-3,NA,CASSQDRTTDTQYF,TGTGCCAGCAGCCAAGATCGGACCACAGATACGCAGTATTTT
TRBD1,TRBV6-6,TRBJ1-5,few,CASSRTGDNSNQPQHF,TGTGCCAGCAGTCGGACAGGGGATAACAGCAATCAGCCCCAGCATTTT
NA,TRBV12-3/TRBV12-4,TRBJ1-2,NA,CASSSRGPTNYGYTF,TGTGCCAGCAGTTCTAGGGGTCCTACTAACTATGGCTACACCTTC
NA,TRBV20-1,TRBJ2-7,NA,CSVRRGGDYEQYF,TGCAGTGTCAGGAGAGGTGGGGACTACGAGCAGTACTTC
NA,TRBV5-1,TRBJ1-1,NA,CASSLAQTGTEAFF,TGCGCCAGCAGCTTGGCCCAAACGGGCACTGAAGCTTTCTTT
TRBD1,TRBV29-1,TRBJ2-5,few,CSVEGGRGPQETQYF,TGCAGCGTTGAAGGCGGCAGGGGGCCCCAAGAGACCCAGTACTTC
TRBD2,TRBV7-9,TRBJ2-6,few,CASSLGGGSGANVLTF,TGTGCCAGCAGCTTAGGGGGGGGCTCTGGGGCCAACGTCCTGACTTTC
NA,TRBV20-1,TRBJ1-2,once,CSADGPKSYGYTF,TGCAGTGCCGACGGACCCAAGAGCTATGGCTACACCTTC
NA,TRBV9,TRBJ2-1,NA,CVSSPAYNEQFF,TGTGTCAGCAGCCCGGCATACAATGAGCAGTTCTTC
TRBD2,TRBV15,TRBJ2-1,NA,CATSWSSGTGNEQFF,TGTGCCACGAGCTGGTCCAGCGGGACTGGTAATGAGCAGTTCTTC
NA,TRBV20-1,TRBJ2-7,NA,CSAGPLAGPSYEQYF,TGCAGTGCGGGCCCCTTGGCGGGCCCTTCCTACGAGCAGTACTTC
TRBD2,TRBV6-1,TRBJ2-5,few,CASSRGVGTSGRLEETQYF,TGTGCCAGCAGCCGCGGCGTCGGGACTAGCGGGAGGTTGGAAGAGACCCAGTACTTC
TRBD2,TRBV5-1,TRBJ2-1,NA,CASTPGGSGYNEQFF,TGCGCCAGCACCCCTGGCGGGAGCGGGTACAATGAGCAGTTCTTC
NA,TRBV5-1,TRBJ2-1,few,CASNSGYSRLGNEQFF,TGCGCCAGCAACTCGGGTTACTCCCGACTGGGGAATGAGCAGTTCTTC
NA,TRBV7-2,TRBJ1-5,NA,CASSLVAASLQIANQPQHF,TGTGCCAGCAGCTTAGTGGCGGCAAGTTTGCAGATCGCCAATCAGCCCCAGCATTTT
TRBD1,TRBV29-1,TRBJ1-2,few,CSVGQGTGIGYGYTF,TGCAGCGTCGGGCAGGGGACAGGTATTGGGTATGGCTACACCTTC
NA,TRBV6-6,TRBJ1-4,few,CATGGGWEKLFF,TGTGCCACCGGAGGGGGTTGGGAAAAACTGTTTTTT
NA,TRBV9,TRBJ1-6,NA,CASFNTYRDGNSPLHF,TGTGCCAGCTTTAACACCTACAGGGACGGTAATTCACCCCTCCACTTT
NA,TRBV20-1,TRBJ2-1,NA,CSATTLGHGGDNEQFF,TGCAGTGCCACCACACTAGGGCACGGGGGAGACAATGAGCAGTTCTTC